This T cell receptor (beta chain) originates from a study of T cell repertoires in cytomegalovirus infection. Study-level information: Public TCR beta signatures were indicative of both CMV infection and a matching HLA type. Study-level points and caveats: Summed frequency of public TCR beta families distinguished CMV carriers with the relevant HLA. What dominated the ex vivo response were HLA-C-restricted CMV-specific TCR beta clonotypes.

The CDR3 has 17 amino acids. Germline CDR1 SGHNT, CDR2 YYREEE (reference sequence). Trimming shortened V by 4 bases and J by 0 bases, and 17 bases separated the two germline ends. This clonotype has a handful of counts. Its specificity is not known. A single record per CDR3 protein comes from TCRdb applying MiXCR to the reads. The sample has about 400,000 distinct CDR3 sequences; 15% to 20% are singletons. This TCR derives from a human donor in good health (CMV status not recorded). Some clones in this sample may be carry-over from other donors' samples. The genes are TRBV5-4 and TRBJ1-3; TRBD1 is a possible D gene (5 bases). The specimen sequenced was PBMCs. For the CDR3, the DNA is TGTGCCAGCAGCCCTGACTCGACAGACCTCTCTGGAAACACCATATATTTT. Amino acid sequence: CASSPDSTDLSGNTIYF.